Described below is a single T cell receptor beta chain sequence and its context. This clonotype was recorded at least ten times. What antigen it recognizes has not been identified. Base qualities are not at hand, and no much larger clone is one base apart. This sample stems from a study of regulatory T cells in long-lasting Graves disease (dated by TCRdb to the early 2020s). Some background on the complete study: Newly diagnosed Graves' disease patients had taken antithyroid drugs for less than 3 months. This study used TCR sequencing and RNA sequencing of peripheral blood to compare persistent Graves' disease patients against newly diagnosed Graves' disease patients. The study took place in China and was registered as a clinical trial. A total of around 33 samples were covered by TCR sequencing, comprising approximately 13 persistent and around 20 newly diagnosed Graves' disease patients. Here is what the overall study found, with its caveats: The small sample size was acknowledged by the authors as a limitation that may reduce accuracy. Only peripheral blood was studied, because thyroid tissue, the primary lesion, was inaccessible. Sequencing and analysis were limited to the TCR beta chain. Persistent disease showed preferential use of TRBV28, TRBJ1-2 and TRBJ2-5, whereas newly diagnosed disease favored TRBV20-1 and TRBJ2-1. Compared with newly diagnosed patients, patients with persistent Graves' disease had lower TCR Shannon entropy and fewer highly expanded clones, which suggests clonal expansion. A larger number of public clonotypes was shared among persistent patients (about 2,700) than among newly diagnosed patients (approximately 1,000).

The library was produced with multiplex PCR. Sequenced on an Illumina HiSeq 4000. iRepertoire HTBI primers and Arm-PCR amplification of CDR3 regions were used to construct TCR beta libraries. Before sequencing, the PCR products went through gel purification. Per the source publication's procedure: Gene usage analysis of CDR3 amino acid clonotypes relied on the 60 or so TRBV and 14 TRBJ segments identified across samples. COPE and FqMerger were used to merge the filtered high-quality paired reads into contigs. BLAST was used to align contigs to the IMGT TRBV, TRBD and TRBJ reference genes, and CDR3 was defined following IMGT. Any clonotype with a frequency above 0.1% was counted as a highly expanded clone. Shannon entropy served as the measure of repertoire diversity, while the Gini coefficient captured V-J evenness. A clonotype found in more than one individual was treated as public. The public sequencing data were trimmed at Q25 with fastp and processed into clonotypes with MiXCR by TCRdb, which kept only in-frame beta chains. Here each entry gathers all rows of one CDR3 protein and keeps the most common genes and DNA. The V and J calls come from TCRdb's annotation, not from the publication. In all, the sample holds around 450,000 distinct CDR3 sequences, and 15% to 20% of those were seen once. The top ten hold 12% of the sample.

The V end loses 3 bases and the J end loses 2 bases, and a stretch of 7 bases separates them. The germline V gene (reference sequence) specifies LGHDT as CDR1 and YNNKEL as CDR2. The CDR3 runs 13 amino acids, cysteine and phenylalanine included. The kept DNA is CDR3 alone, 39 bases in frame from the first base. The time point label for this specimen denotes: newly diagnosed GD, antithyroid drugs for less than 3 months. For both TCR sequencing and RNA sequencing, RNA was extracted from PBMCs using TRIzol. Graves' disease was diagnosed according to American Thyroid Association guidelines. The patients came from an endocrinology department in Xi'an, China. Each patient gave about 10 milliliters of peripheral blood, collected in an EDTA anticoagulant tube. Ficoll Paque Plus density gradient separation was used to isolate PBMCs, and no further T cell sorting was performed. An Agilent 2100 Bioanalyzer and agarose gel were used to check RNA quality, while a NanoDrop 2000 measured RNA concentration.

The data were also submitted as part of a second study, on T cells in Graves' hyperthyroidism and ophthalmopathy. Drawing on the second study: Stable Graves' hyperthyroidism was defined as no progression to ophthalmopathy during 18 months of follow-up. The hyperthyroidism patients were between 18 and 65 years old and newly diagnosed, with a disease duration of less than 2 months. Any patient with an uncontrolled infection, another autoimmune disease, pregnancy or lactation was excluded. Diagnoses were based on clinical symptoms, serum thyroxine and TRAb, thyroid ultrasound and orbital computed tomography. For the first round of RT-PCR on the TCR CDR3, the HTBI primer set was used together with the Qiagen OneStep RT-PCR kit. Most expanded thyroid clonotypes (frequency above 0.001) were also detected in blood, suggesting blood repertoires may reflect thyroid immune responses. Ophthalmopathy was separated from stable hyperthyroidism by a 13 V-J signature model, with around 88% sensitivity and approximately 81% specificity obtained in cross-validation and 80%/75% obtained in testing. In validation, the model predicted progression to ophthalmopathy a median of around six months before onset, with about 67% sensitivity and around 76% specificity. A discovery cohort of about a hundred patients, 43 with Graves' ophthalmopathy and 55 to 60 with stable Graves' hyperthyroidism, was used to find distinguishing TCR V-J signatures. Prospective prediction of ophthalmopathy was tested in an independent validation cohort of 18 to 20 hyperthyroidism patients and 17 patients who later progressed to ophthalmopathy. The 100 or so discovery patients were randomly split 7:3 into training and test sets. In roughly six Graves' hyperthyroidism patients, the study also compared T-cell repertoires from thyroid tissue with T-cell repertoires from blood. After sampling, hyperthyroidism patients received methimazole starting at 30 mg daily, and ophthalmopathy patients received high-dose intravenous methylprednisolone. The libraries were constructed in a second round of multiplex PCR and then size-selected and purified. Paired-end sequencing of the libraries was performed with 100 bp reads on an Illumina HiSeq2000. SOAPnuke was used to process the raw data, removing reads that contained adapters or uncalled bases, had a mean Phred below 15, or lacked an exact match to the constant primer or identifier. COPE v1.2.5 was used to merge high-quality paired reads, and clonotypes were defined as unique nucleotide sequences. MiTCR v1.1 was used to align clonotypes to the IMGT TRBV, TRBD and TRBJ reference segments. The analysis included only V-J combinations with a frequency above 0.0001, which together covered around 99% of the repertoires. A TCS score was defined as the ratio of F50 (clonal expansion) to E x V (chaos), with BLOSUM62-based TCRdist applied between CDR3 peptides within each V-J. Welch's t-statistics and random forest reduced 500 to 650 V-J features to 13, which were used in a naive Bayes classifier (R e1071). No statistical method was used to fix the sample size in advance, and group allocation was not hidden from the investigators. According to the paper, TCR Vbeta CDR3 sequencing was carried out on over 130 peripheral blood samples, which came from 40 to 45 ophthalmopathy, roughly 75 hyperthyroidism and approximately 17 progressor patients.

The specimen was peripheral blood mononuclear cells (PBMCs), collected at new diagnosis, from a patient treated with antithyroid drugs. The chain was built from TRBV3-1 and TRBJ1-1, with the identity of the D gene unclear. This TCR was sampled from a man aged 35 to 55 with Graves disease. Donor details come from another sample of the same person, matched by shared clones. CDR3 loop: CASSQVHNTEAFF. The bases are TGTGCCAGCAGCCAGGTTCACAACACTGAAGCTTTCTTT.